These 27 T cell receptor beta chains originate from one sample sequenced in a study of blood T cell repertoires in COVID-19. Some clones are missing from TCRdb's copy, which holds only in-frame ones; the method was immunoSEQ multiplex PCR. The table records fewer than 500,000 clones, around 89% of them present only once. The sequenced sample consisted of peripheral blood. The origin of the receptors is a woman in her thirties with acute or convalescent COVID-19.

The chain combines TRBV5-3 with TRBJ1-3; 10 nucleotides agree with TRBD1. TRBV5-3 is flagged as an ORF with uncertain function. The ends lost 3 bases at V and 6 bases at J; junction bases unmatched: 12. The CDR3 has 17 residues. Here the CDR3 reads CARSSTSGTGEENTIYF. CDR3 nucleotides: TGTGCCAGAAGCTCGACCTCAGGGACAGGGGAGGAAAACACCATATATTTT.

This clone was seen once. V gene TRBV12-3 or TRBV12-4 combines with J gene TRBJ1-2; D is possibly TRBD1 (5 bases). This CDR3 region has 12 residues. V dropped 4 bases and J dropped 12 bases, with 15 bases sitting between them. The CDR3 nucleotides read TGTGCCAGCAGTTCGGCCCCCCAGGGTAACACCTTC. Translating gives CASSSAPQGNTF.

The chain has TRBV27 and TRBJ2-3; possibly TRBD1 for D (5 bases). Trimming removed 3 bases from V and 6 bases from J, with 10 bases in between. Per germline, CDR1 MNHEY and CDR2 SMNVEV (reference sequence). The CDR3 totals 13 residues. CDR3 loop: CASSFGAPDTQYF. As DNA, the CDR3 is TGTGCCAGCAGTTTTGGGGCCCCTGATACGCAGTATTTT.

V usage is TRBV29-1 and J usage is TRBJ2-5; 8 bases match TRBD2. Per the germline V gene, CDR1 is SQVTM and CDR2 is ANQGSEA. This CDR3 contains 12 residues. J was trimmed by 5 bases and V by 8 bases; bases with no gene match: 7. CDR3 in amino acids: CSTRGGPETQYF. CDR3 DNA: TGCAGCACCCGGGGGGGGCCGGAGACCCAGTACTTC.

V usage is TRBV11-2 and J usage is TRBJ1-1, with 8 bases fitting TRBD1. The CDR3 extends over 16 amino acids. Looked up from germline, CDR1 is SGHAT and CDR2 is FQNNGV. The ends lost 5 bases at V and 0 bases at J; junction bases unmatched: 8. This CDR3 is CASSRTGSDMNTEAFF. DNA of the CDR3: TGTGCCAGCAGCCGGACAGGGAGCGATATGAACACTGAAGCTTTCTTT.

This chain joins TRBV12-5 and TRBJ2-7, with TRBD2 as a possible D gene (6 bases). V lost 4 bases, J lost 7 bases, and 23 bases lay in between. Germline-derived CDR1 and CDR2 are LGHNT and FRNRAP. The CDR3 length is 16 residues. CDR3 bases: TGTGCTAGTGGTTCGGGATCGGGGCGGGGTATATTGGAGCAGTACTTC. It codes for CASGSGSGRGILEQYF.

The chain employs TRBV12-3 or TRBV12-4 and TRBJ2-1; tentatively, D is TRBD1 (5 bases). Trimming took 8 bases from V and 7 from J, leaving 12 bases between them. This CDR3 is 12 amino acids long. The CDR3 nucleotides are TGTGCCAGCGCCATCTCAGGGAATGAGCAGTTCTTC. Translation: CASAISGNEQFF.

The chain combines TRBV4-2 with TRBJ2-1, with 10 bases aligning to TRBD2. The CDR3 totals 16 residues. Germline V lookup: CDR1 LGHNA, CDR2 YNFKEQ. Germline trimming cut 0 bases from V and 5 bases from J; bases unmatched to any gene: 4. CDR3 sequence reads: CASSQDLAGDNNEQFF. For the CDR3, the DNA is TGTGCCAGCAGCCAAGATCTAGCGGGGGATAACAATGAGCAGTTCTTC.

The V call is TRBV4-1, the J call TRBJ2-7; the match to TRBD1 covers 10 bases. The ends lost 1 base at V and 3 bases at J; junction bases unmatched: 3. In germline, CDR1 is MGHRA, CDR2 YSYEKL. The CDR3 runs 15 residues. Here the CDR3 reads CASSQAGTGDYEQYF. CDR3 in DNA: TGCGCCAGCAGCCAAGCTGGGACAGGGGACTACGAGCAGTACTTC.

This chain uses TRBV19 with TRBJ1-4; 7 bases fit TRBD1. The CDR3 runs 14 residues. Losses at the gene ends were 4 bases for V and 5 bases for J; bases not matched to a gene: 4. Germline CDR1 and CDR2: LNHDA and SQIVND (reference sequence). The CDR3 DNA reads as TGTGCCAGTAGTAGGGGACAGTTGAATGAAAAACTGTTTTTT. Protein product: CASSRGQLNEKLFF.

The rearrangement uses TRBV5-4 and TRBJ2-5; D may be TRBD2 (6 bases). The ends were cut back, 4 bases at V and 4 bases at J, with 14 bases in the middle. The CDR3 totals 14 residues. Germline V gives CDR1 SGHNT, CDR2 YYREEE (reference sequence). CDR3 in amino acids: CASSPDSGGETQYF. The CDR3 region has the DNA TGTGCCAGCAGCCCCGACTCCGGGGGAGAGACCCAGTACTTC.

A few counts support this clone. At the DNA level, this CDR3 is encoded by other sequences in the same sample as well. This sequence joins TRBV4-1 and TRBJ1-5; 7 positions agree with TRBD1. Per germline, CDR1 MGHRA and CDR2 YSYEKL. J gave up 7 bases and V 0 bases, and 3 bases lay outside the gene matches. The CDR3 is made up of 14 amino acids. The CDR3 DNA reads as TGCGCCAGCAGCCAAGATAAAGGGGGCCAGCCCCAGCATTTT. It encodes CASSQDKGGQPQHF.

V is TRBV2 and J is TRBJ2-3, with a weak D call TRBD2 (5 bases). Between the trimmed V and J ends, which lost 4 bases and 0 bases, there was a span of 14 bases. The CDR3 has 16 residues. CDR1 is SNHLY and CDR2 is FYNNEI in the germline V gene. The CDR3 spells CASSAMTIHSTDTQYF. The CDR3 nucleotides read TGTGCCAGCAGTGCTATGACTATTCACAGCACAGATACGCAGTATTTT.

The chain combines TRBV30 with TRBJ1-1; D is possibly TRBD1 (5 bases). Trimming left V 2 bases short and J 1 base short, with 11 bases between. From germline, CDR1 is GTSNPN and CDR2 SVGIG (reference sequence). The CDR3 runs 14 residues. DNA for the CDR3: TGTGCCTGGAGTCCCCCCACAGGGAACACTGAAGCTTTCTTT. Encoded protein: CAWSPPTGNTEAFF.

The V and J genes are TRBV28 and TRBJ2-5; 10 bases are shared with TRBD2. Germline trimming cut 6 bases from V and 0 bases from J; bases unmatched to any gene: 1. The CDR3 length is 14 residues. Germline V gives CDR1 MDHEN, CDR2 SYDVKM. The CDR3 sequence: CASRLAGHQETQYF. The CDR3 DNA reads TGTGCCAGCAGACTAGCGGGGCACCAAGAGACCCAGTACTTC.

The chain is built from TRBV6-6 and TRBJ1-1; 7 nucleotides line up with TRBD1. The CDR3 is made up of 16 amino acids. The V gene end was trimmed by 5 bases and the J gene end by 4 bases; junction bases not matched to a gene: 13. Germline CDR1 reads MNHNY; CDR2 reads SVGAGI (reference sequence). In DNA, the CDR3 is TGTGCCAGCAGTACAAACCCATCGACAGGGTCCACTGAAGCTTTCTTT. Translating it yields CASSTNPSTGSTEAFF.

V usage is TRBV7-9 and J usage is TRBJ2-7, with 7 bases lining up with TRBD2. This CDR3 is built from 16 residues. After removal of 1 base from V and 0 bases from J, the junction contained 6 bases not matched to a gene. Germline assignment: CDR1 SEHNR and CDR2 FQNEAQ (reference sequence). The CDR3 nucleotides are TGTGCCAGCAGCTTAGGGATTCGGGACTACTCCTACGAGCAGTACTTC. Its translation is CASSLGIRDYSYEQYF.

The rearrangement joins TRBV18 to TRBJ1-4; D is unclear. Germline loops: CDR1 KGHSH, CDR2 LQKENI. The V end was cut by 3 bases, the J end by 8 bases, with 19 bases between. CDR3 length: 16 amino acids. The CDR3 nucleotides are TGTGCCAGCTCACCCTCTCCCTCTGGCGTCAGGGAAAAACTGTTTTTT. Translating gives CASSPSPSGVREKLFF.

The chain joins TRBV5-1 to TRBJ1-2, with 8 nucleotides matching TRBD1. The germline gives CDR1 SGHRS, CDR2 YFSETQ. V shed 3 bases, J shed 4 bases, and the junction held 11 bases outside the gene matches. The CDR3 extends over 16 amino acids. The CDR3 loop is CASSSETGGAAYGYTF. The CDR3 coding sequence is TGCGCCAGCAGCTCGGAAACAGGGGGAGCCGCCTATGGCTACACCTTC.

The gene calls are TRBV12-5 and TRBJ2-3, with D perhaps TRBD1 (6 bases). From germline, CDR1 is LGHNT and CDR2 FRNRAP. The V and J ends lost 5 bases and 0 bases respectively, with 9 bases between them. CDR3 length: 14 amino acids. The CDR3 loop reads CASGADRSTDTQYF. The CDR3 DNA sequence: TGTGCTAGTGGTGCGGACAGAAGCACAGATACGCAGTATTTT. Looking up the rest from reference TRBV12-5 and TRBJ2-3 gives the full variable domain: DARVTQTPRHKVTEMGQEVTMRCQPILGHNTVFWYRQTMMQGLELLAYFRNRAPLDDSGMPKDRFSAEMPDATLATLKIQPSEPRDSAVYFCASGADRSTDTQYFGPGTRLTVL.

The V call is TRBV5-4, the J call TRBJ2-7; possible D gene TRBD2, 5 bases. The CDR3 covers 13 residues. V was shortened by 7 bases and J by 3 bases, with 14 bases between the two germline ends. Per the germline V gene, CDR1 is SGHNT and CDR2 is YYREEE (reference sequence). The DNA of the CDR3 is TGTGCCAGCTCCTCCGGGATGAACTACGAGCAGTACTTC. Residues: CASSSGMNYEQYF.

The rearrangement joins TRBV19 to TRBJ2-7, with TRBD2 matching 8 bases. The CDR3 length is 15 residues. V shed 2 bases, J shed 3 bases, and the junction held 6 bases outside the gene matches. Germline lookup yields CDR1 LNHDA and CDR2 SQIVND (reference sequence). Here the CDR3 DNA reads TGTGCCAGTAGTATATCGGGGGGGACTAGCTACGAGCAGTACTTC. It is translated as CASSISGGTSYEQYF.

J is TRBJ2-3 and V is TRBV9; 8 nucleotides agree with TRBD2. This CDR3 region has 18 residues. Per germline, CDR1 SGDLS and CDR2 YYNGEE. After removal of 0 bases from V and 5 bases from J, the junction contained 14 bases not matched to a gene. The CDR3: CASSVEGGGHLYEDTQYF. The CDR3 coding sequence is TGTGCCAGCAGCGTAGAGGGCGGGGGGCACCTCTATGAAGATACGCAGTATTTT.

This chain connects TRBV2 to TRBJ2-2, with a weak D call TRBD2 (5 bases). The V end lost 6 bases, the J end lost 5 bases, and 10 bases lay between the germline ends. The CDR3 has 13 residues. Germline assignment: CDR1 SNHLY and CDR2 FYNNEI. The CDR3 reads CASSPPGTGELFF. CDR3 sequence (DNA): TGTGCCAGCAGCCCTCCGGGGACCGGGGAGCTGTTTTTT. The whole variable domain, filled in from reference TRBV2 and TRBJ2-2, reads EPEVTQTPSHQVTQMGQEVILRCVPISNHLYFYWYRQILGQKVEFLVSFYNNEISEKSEIFDDQFSVERPDGSNFTLKIRSTKLEDSAMYFCASSPPGTGELFFGEGSRLTVL.

The chain recombines TRBV7-6 with TRBJ2-7, with D possibly TRBD1 on 6 matching bases. Germline values: CDR1 SGHVS, CDR2 FNYEAQ. The CDR3 spans 15 residues. Trimming shortened V by 2 bases and J by 7 bases, and 18 bases separated the two germline ends. CDR3 residues: CASSLTYEGVGEQYF. The CDR3 DNA is TGTGCCAGCAGCTTAACGTACGAGGGGGTGGGAGAGCAGTACTTC.

The CDR3 region is CASSQGPGQATGELFF. The DNA of the CDR3 is TGCGCCAGCAGCCAGGGACCGGGACAGGCAACCGGGGAGCTGTTTTTT. The chain uses TRBV4-1 and TRBJ2-2; 8 nucleotides align to TRBD1. The CDR3 covers 16 residues. Per the germline V gene, CDR1 is MGHRA and CDR2 is YSYEKL. The J segment lost 5 bases and the V segment lost 3 bases, leaving 8 bases of the junction unmatched.

This chain joins TRBV4-1 and TRBJ2-5, with D perhaps TRBD2 (6 bases). Germline V gene data show CDR1 as MGHRA and CDR2 as YSYEKL. Trimming stripped 4 bases from V and 4 bases from J, with 10 bases between. The CDR3 extends over 13 amino acids. The chain's CDR3 is CASSRTAGETQYF. In DNA form, the CDR3 reads TGCGCCAGCAGCCGAACAGCGGGAGAGACCCAGTACTTC.